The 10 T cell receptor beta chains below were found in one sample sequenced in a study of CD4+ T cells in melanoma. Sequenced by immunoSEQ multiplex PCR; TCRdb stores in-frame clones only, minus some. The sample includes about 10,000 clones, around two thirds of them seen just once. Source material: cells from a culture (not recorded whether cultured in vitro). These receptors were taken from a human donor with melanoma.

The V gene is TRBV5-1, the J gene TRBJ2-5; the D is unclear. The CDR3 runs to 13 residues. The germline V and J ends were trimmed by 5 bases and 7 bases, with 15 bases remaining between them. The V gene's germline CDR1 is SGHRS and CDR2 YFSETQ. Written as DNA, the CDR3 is TGCGCCAGCAGACGTGAGCAGGACGTGACCCAGTACTTC. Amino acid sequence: CASRREQDVTQYF.

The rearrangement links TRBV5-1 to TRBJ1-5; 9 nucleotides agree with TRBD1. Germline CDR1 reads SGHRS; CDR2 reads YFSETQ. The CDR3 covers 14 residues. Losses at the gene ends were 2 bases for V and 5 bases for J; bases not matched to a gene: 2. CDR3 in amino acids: CASSLQGADQPQHF. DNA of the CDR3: TGCGCCAGCAGCTTACAGGGGGCGGATCAGCCCCAGCATTTT.

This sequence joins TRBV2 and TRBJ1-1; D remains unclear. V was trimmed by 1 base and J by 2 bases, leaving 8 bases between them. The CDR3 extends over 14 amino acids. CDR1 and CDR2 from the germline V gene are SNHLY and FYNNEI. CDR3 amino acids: CASSEDAVNTEAFF. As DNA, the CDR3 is TGTGCCAGCAGTGAAGACGCGGTAAACACTGAAGCTTTCTTT.

The CDR3 coding sequence is TGTGCCAGCAGCTTAACGCGCGACGTCGGATTGGGTACGCAGTATTTT. It specifies CASSLTRDVGLGTQYF. The rearrangement uses TRBV7-2 and TRBJ2-3, with unresolved D. Germline-derived CDR1 and CDR2 are SGHTA and FQGNSA. The CDR3 has 16 amino acids. V was trimmed by 2 bases and J by 8 bases, leaving 20 bases between them. Drawing the rest from reference TRBV7-2 and TRBJ2-3, the complete variable domain is GAGVSQSPSNKVTEKGKDVELRCDPISGHTALYWYRQSLGQGLEFLIYFQGNSAPDKSGLPSDRFSAERTGGSVSTLTIQRTQQEDSAVYLCASSLTRDVGLGTQYFGPGTRLTVL.

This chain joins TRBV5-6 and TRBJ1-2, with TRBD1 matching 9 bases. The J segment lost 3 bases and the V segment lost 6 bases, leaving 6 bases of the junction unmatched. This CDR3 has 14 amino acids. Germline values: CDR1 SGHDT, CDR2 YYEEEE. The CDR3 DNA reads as TGTGCCAGCACAAGGGACAGGGCGGACTATGGCTACACCTTC. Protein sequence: CASTRDRADYGYTF.

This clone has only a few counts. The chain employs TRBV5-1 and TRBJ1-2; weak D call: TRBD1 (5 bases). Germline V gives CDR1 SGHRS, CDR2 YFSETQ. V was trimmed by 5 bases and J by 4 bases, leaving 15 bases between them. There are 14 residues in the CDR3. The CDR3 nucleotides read TGCGCCAGCAGTCCAGGGTCCTTACCCTATGGCTACACCTTC. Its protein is CASSPGSLPYGYTF.

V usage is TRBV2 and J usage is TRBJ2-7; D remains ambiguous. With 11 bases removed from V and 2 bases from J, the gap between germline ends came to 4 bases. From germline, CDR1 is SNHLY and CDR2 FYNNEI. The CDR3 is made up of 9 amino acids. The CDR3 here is CAGPYEQYF. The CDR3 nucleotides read TGTGCCGGACCCTACGAGCAGTACTTC.

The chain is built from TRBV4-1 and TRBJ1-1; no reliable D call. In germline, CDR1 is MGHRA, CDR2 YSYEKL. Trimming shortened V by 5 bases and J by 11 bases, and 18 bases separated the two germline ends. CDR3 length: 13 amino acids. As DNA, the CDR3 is TGCGCCAGCAGCGCCTCTAGGCACCTCGGTGCTTTCTTT. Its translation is CASSASRHLGAFF.

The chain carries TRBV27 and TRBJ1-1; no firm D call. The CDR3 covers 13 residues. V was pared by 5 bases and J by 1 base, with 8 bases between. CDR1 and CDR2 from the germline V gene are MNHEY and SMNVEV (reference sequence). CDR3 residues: CASSRPGNTEAFF. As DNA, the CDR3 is TGTGCCAGCAGTCGGCCAGGGAACACTGAAGCTTTCTTT.

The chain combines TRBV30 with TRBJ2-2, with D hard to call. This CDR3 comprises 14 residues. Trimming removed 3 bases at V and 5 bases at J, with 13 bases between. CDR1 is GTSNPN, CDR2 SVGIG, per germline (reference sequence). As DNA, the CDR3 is TGTGCCTGGAGGGGTCGCACCAGGACCGGGGAGCTGTTTTTT. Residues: CAWRGRTRTGELFF.